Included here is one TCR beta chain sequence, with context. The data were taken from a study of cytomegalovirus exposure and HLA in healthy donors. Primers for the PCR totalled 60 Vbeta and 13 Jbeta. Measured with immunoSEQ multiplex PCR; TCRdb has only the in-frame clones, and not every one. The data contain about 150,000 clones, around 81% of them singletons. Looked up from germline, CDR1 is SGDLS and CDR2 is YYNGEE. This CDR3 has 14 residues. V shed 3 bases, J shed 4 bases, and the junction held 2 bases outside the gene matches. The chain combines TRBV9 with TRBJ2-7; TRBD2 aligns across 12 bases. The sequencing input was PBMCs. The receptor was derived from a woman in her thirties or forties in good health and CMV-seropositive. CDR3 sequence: CASSAGLAGYEQYF. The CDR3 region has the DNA TGTGCCAGCAGCGCAGGACTAGCGGGGTACGAGCAGTACTTC.